This T cell receptor (beta chain) was identified in a study of T-cell memory formation after mild COVID-19. Study results and caveats: Clones shrinking from day 15 to 85 showed even CD4/CD8 mixes; later expanders tilted CD4+. Nothing confirmed that second-wave clones peaking on day 37 were specific for SARS-CoV-2. Detection of some responders pre-infection suggested pre-existing cross-reactive memory T cells participated.

Germline V gene sequence: CDR1 SGHTA, CDR2 FQGNSA. V was pared by 3 bases and J by 7 bases, with 10 bases between. CDR3 length: 14 amino acids. A 5'RACE reaction primed in the constant segment made cDNA libraries of TCR alpha and TCR beta, and these carried sample barcodes and UMIs. TCRdb reprocessed the 5' RACE reads via MiXCR and lists one record per CDR3 protein. The table includes around 300,000 distinct CDR3 sequences, roughly an eighth detected once. In this sample, this clonotype turned up many times. The antigen is undetermined. The chain employs TRBV7-2 and TRBJ1-6; no clear D gene. This sequence was found in a man aged 18 to 30 who had mild COVID-19 (a few samples of this study predate the infection). Cell type and time point are not known. Sequencing input: PBMCs or a T cell subset sorted from them (not recorded which). The CDR3 region is CASSFARQNSPLHF. CDR3 coding DNA: TGTGCCAGCAGCTTTGCCCGTCAAAATTCACCCCTCCACTTT.